This TCR beta chain was identified in a study of beta chain features in type 1 diabetes. Broader study findings: Patients with Type 1 diabetes showed moderately but significantly shorter TCRB CDR3s in all four CD4+ subsets.

Remarks on this clone: Its antigen remains unknown.

The CDR3 has 12 amino acids. V lost 2 bases to trimming and J lost 5 bases, with 7 bases between them. Germline CDR1 MDHEN, CDR2 SYDVKM. Expressed TCRB transcripts were sequenced because the entire RNA isolate underwent reverse transcription. Profiling relied on immunoSEQ multiplex PCR, and the TCRdb table lists in-frame clones only, not all of them. The repertoire has 500,000 to 800,000 clones, about an eighth of them found once; the top ten carry roughly 0.12%. The genes are TRBV28 and TRBJ2-7; the D is unclear. The sequenced sample consisted of naive CD4+ T cells from blood. The sequence was obtained from a man aged 25 to 40 with type 1 diabetes. The CDR3 sequence: CASSLIPNEQYF. DNA of the CDR3: TGTGCCAGCAGTTTAATACCCAACGAGCAGTACTTC.